These 18 T cell receptor beta chains originate from one sample sequenced in a study of cytomegalovirus exposure and HLA in healthy donors. PCR involved 60 Vbeta and 13 Jbeta primers. Using immunoSEQ multiplex PCR, the repertoire was profiled, and TCRdb retains in-frame clones only, with some absent. The sample carries 40,000 to 55,000 clones, around 82% recorded once. Input material: PBMCs. The receptors originated from a boy aged 5-17 years in good health and CMV-seropositive.

The rearrangement links TRBV7-9 to TRBJ2-1; 9 bases agree with TRBD2. The V and J ends lost 4 bases and 10 bases, in that order; junction bases with no gene match: 14. The V gene's germline CDR1 is SEHNR and CDR2 FQNEAQ (reference sequence). CDR3 length equals 16 residues. The CDR3 is CASSSSGGKILGEQFF. In nucleotides, the CDR3 is TGTGCCAGCAGCTCAAGCGGGGGGAAGATATTAGGGGAGCAGTTCTTC.

This rearrangement joins TRBV5-5 to TRBJ2-1; 10 bases line up with TRBD1. The germline V gene encodes CDR1 SGHKS and CDR2 YYEKEE (reference sequence). The CDR3 is 15 amino acids. V gave up 6 bases and J gave up 2 bases; unmatched junction bases: 5. CDR3 DNA: TGTGCCAGCACCCTCGGGACAGGGGCCTACAATGAGCAGTTCTTC. Protein product: CASTLGTGAYNEQFF. Complete variable domain (other parts from reference TRBV5-5 and TRBJ2-1): DAGVTQSPTHLIKTRGQQVTLRCSPISGHKSVSWYQQVLGQGPQFIFQYYEKEERGRGNFPDRFSARQFPNYSSELNVNALLLGDSALYLCASTLGTGAYNEQFFGPGTRLTVL.

V and J are TRBV18 and TRBJ1-1, with D unresolved. The CDR3 extends over 13 amino acids. Germline loops: CDR1 KGHSH, CDR2 LQKENI. Trimming cost V 3 bases and J 3 bases, with 8 bases left between them. The CDR3 DNA sequence: TGTGCCAGCTCACCGGTTCGGGACACTGAAGCTTTCTTT. As protein: CASSPVRDTEAFF.

This clone was counted between two and nine times. The chain uses TRBV4-2 and TRBJ2-1; a possible D gene is TRBD1 (6 bases). Trimming stripped 6 bases from V and 10 bases from J, with 16 bases between. This CDR3 contains 13 residues. The germline CDR1 and CDR2 sequences are LGHNA and YNFKEQ. The CDR3 here is CASRKGEGGEQFF. The CDR3 DNA sequence: TGTGCCAGCAGAAAGGGGGAAGGGGGAGAGCAGTTCTTC.

The chain couples TRBV6-1 to TRBJ2-7; 8 bases map to TRBD2. Germline V gives CDR1 MNHNS, CDR2 SASEGT. This CDR3 comprises 14 residues. V was clipped by 2 bases and J by 4 bases; unmatched bases: 4. The CDR3 is CASSERSGGYEQYF. CDR3 bases: TGTGCCAGCAGTGAAAGGTCGGGGGGGTACGAGCAGTACTTC.

The CDR3 bases are TGTGCCAGCAGCTTAGCGCGCGGGGGACACACAGATACGCAGTATTTT. This codes for CASSLARGGHTDTQYF. This chain joins TRBV7-8 and TRBJ2-3; tentatively, D is TRBD2 (7 bases). Per the germline V gene, CDR1 is SGHVS and CDR2 is FQNEAQ. The V gene lost 0 bases and the J gene lost 2 bases, with 12 bases spanning the gap. The CDR3 consists of 16 residues. Together with reference TRBV7-8 and TRBJ2-3, the CDR3 gives the full variable domain: GAGVSQSPRYKVAKRGQDVALRCDPISGHVSLFWYQQALGQGPEFLTYFQNEAQLDKSGLPSDRFFAERPEGSVSTLKIQRTQQEDSAVYLCASSLARGGHTDTQYFGPGTRLTVL.

This sequence joins TRBV10-1 and TRBJ2-2; 8 nucleotides match TRBD2. Germline CDR1 reads WNHNN; CDR2 reads SYGVQD (reference sequence). After removal of 5 bases from V and 4 bases from J, the junction contained 9 bases not matched to a gene. The CDR3 runs 16 residues. CDR3 coding DNA: TGCGCCAGCAGTCAAGGGTCGGGGGGGTTCACCGGGGAGCTGTTTTTT. It specifies CASSQGSGGFTGELFF.

This chain uses TRBV6-5 with TRBJ2-5; D possibly corresponds to TRBD1 (6 bases). CDR3 length: 14 residues. Germline values: CDR1 MNHEY, CDR2 SVGAGI. Trimming left V 5 bases short and J 2 bases short, with 12 bases between. Here the CDR3 reads CASSLRTDQETQYF. CDR3 DNA sequence: TGTGCCAGCAGTCTGAGGACAGATCAAGAGACCCAGTACTTC.

The chain combines TRBV4-1 with TRBJ1-2; D ambiguous. This CDR3 region has 11 residues. Trimming removed 1 base at V and 8 bases at J, with 5 bases between. The germline V gene has CDR1 MGHRA and CDR2 YSYEKL. The CDR3 spells CASSQASGYTF. The CDR3 coding sequence is TGCGCCAGCAGCCAAGCTTCCGGCTACACCTTC.

The chain carries TRBV5-6 and TRBJ2-1, with D tentatively TRBD2 (5 bases). This CDR3 is built from 16 residues. Germline CDR1 reads SGHDT; CDR2 reads YYEEEE. V was trimmed by 4 bases and J by 6 bases, leaving 20 bases between them. CDR3 nucleotide sequence: TGTGCCAGCAGCGGGCTCGGCGGGTTAAACCTCAATGAGCAGTTCTTC. This sequence encodes CASSGLGGLNLNEQFF.

The chain uses TRBV6-1 and TRBJ2-7; the match to TRBD2 covers 10 bases. J lost 0 bases, V lost 7 bases, and 6 bases had no gene match. This CDR3 is 15 amino acids long. Per the germline V gene, CDR1 is MNHNS and CDR2 is SASEGT. The CDR3 DNA reads TGTGCCAGCAATGCCTTAGCGGGGGGCTCCTACGAGCAGTACTTC. Its translation: CASNALAGGSYEQYF.

This clone was picked up one time. This chain connects TRBV5-3 to TRBJ2-3, with 7 bases that match TRBD1. TRBV5-3 is an ORF; its function is uncertain. There are 15 residues in the CDR3. J was trimmed by 4 bases and V by 0 bases; bases with no gene match: 5. The CDR3 loop reads CARSLGQGESDTQYF. As DNA, the CDR3 is TGTGCCAGAAGCTTGGGGCAGGGGGAGTCAGATACGCAGTATTTT.

This clone was recorded a few times. The genes are TRBV20-1 and TRBJ2-7; D call uncertain. The CDR3 covers 10 residues. V was trimmed by 1 base and J by 6 bases, leaving 4 bases between them. Looked up from germline, CDR1 is DFQATT and CDR2 is SNEGSKA (reference sequence). This CDR3 is CSARVREQYF. Written as DNA, the CDR3 is TGCAGTGCTAGAGTCCGCGAGCAGTACTTC.

This chain joins TRBV10-1 and TRBJ2-3; a weak D match, TRBD2 (5 bases). CDR3 length: 14 residues. Per the germline V gene, CDR1 is WNHNN and CDR2 is SYGVQD (reference sequence). The ends were cut back, 4 bases at V and 2 bases at J, with 10 bases in the middle. The CDR3 sequence is CASSALDFTDTQYF. DNA for the CDR3: TGCGCCAGCAGTGCCCTGGACTTCACAGATACGCAGTATTTT.

J is TRBJ1-2 and V is TRBV6-1, with D hard to call. Deletions cut 1 base from V and 1 base from J, with 13 bases between. This CDR3 region has 16 residues. Germline V CDR1 and CDR2: MNHNS, SASEGT. The DNA for the CDR3 is TGTGCCAGCAGTGAAGTTGGCAGTGAAGTTAACTATGGCTACACCTTC. This sequence encodes CASSEVGSEVNYGYTF.

The chain joins TRBV7-8 to TRBJ1-6; D remains unclear. CDR1 and CDR2 from the germline V gene are SGHVS and FQNEAQ. The CDR3 runs to 12 residues. V lost 3 bases to trimming and J lost 11 bases, with 8 bases between them. CDR3 DNA sequence: TGTGCCAGCAGCTTGTTACGGGCACCCCTCCACTTT. Translated: CASSLLRAPLHF.

The rearrangement joins TRBV28 to TRBJ1-1; a possible D gene is TRBD1 (5 bases). This CDR3 region has 13 residues. The V gene's germline CDR1 is MDHEN and CDR2 SYDVKM. The V end lost 6 bases, the J end lost 5 bases, and 13 bases lay between the germline ends. CDR3 DNA sequence: TGTGCCAGCAGAGCGGGACCCCGGACTGAAGCTTTCTTT. Protein: CASRAGPRTEAFF.

This clone was detected a few times. This chain uses TRBV7-2 with TRBJ1-6; D unresolved. The V end was cut by 5 bases, the J end by 6 bases, with 8 bases between. CDR3 size: 13 residues. The germline gives CDR1 SGHTA, CDR2 FQGNSA. For the CDR3, the DNA is TGTGCCAGCAGCCAAGGGAGTAATTCACCCCTCCACTTT. It is translated as CASSQGSNSPLHF.